The 17 T cell receptor beta chains below were found in one sample sequenced in a study of early T cells in non-severe SARS-CoV-2 infection. One entry per CDR3 protein results from TCRdb running MiXCR on the 5' RACE reads. This sample carries tens of thousands of distinct CDR3 sequences, 8% to 9.5% of them seen once, and the ten largest clones take about 16%. The sequencing input was whole blood. Receptors were obtained from an adult who was a healthcare worker with PCR-confirmed SARS-CoV-2 infection or an uninfected control (not recorded which).

The chain employs TRBV28 and TRBJ2-1, with D uncertain. There are 14 residues in the CDR3. In germline, CDR1 is MDHEN, CDR2 SYDVKM. The ends were cut back, 6 bases at V and 4 bases at J, with 13 bases in the middle. CDR3 nucleotides: TGTGCCAGCAGCCTTGCGCCCATTTACAATGAGCAGTTCTTC. Translated, it gives CASSLAPIYNEQFF.

As concerns this clonotype: One base away lies a much larger clone, so this may be a sequencing read error. The V gene is TRBV4-2, the J gene TRBJ2-7; the D is unclear. Germline CDR1 reads LGHNA; CDR2 reads YNFKEQ. V shed 0 bases and J shed 7 bases, with 16 bases lying between them. The CDR3 covers 15 residues. CDR3 sequence: CASSQDFVGAREQYF. In DNA, the CDR3 is TGTGCCAGCAGCCAAGATTTTGTGGGCGCTAGGGAGCAGTACTTC.

This chain's CDR3 is CASRRGPTQGPYNEQFF. The DNA for the CDR3 is TGTGCCAGCAGGAGAGGCCCAACCCAAGGGCCCTACAATGAGCAGTTCTTC. The V call is TRBV6-5, the J call TRBJ2-1; D remains ambiguous. V lost 6 bases and J lost 2, with 20 bases in between. The CDR3 totals 17 residues. Germline CDR1 MNHEY, CDR2 SVGAGI.

This clonotype appeared many times. The chain couples TRBV3-1 to TRBJ1-5; no firm D call. There are 12 residues in the CDR3. V lost 0 bases and J lost 7, with 4 bases in between. Germline V lookup: CDR1 LGHDT, CDR2 YNNKEL (reference sequence). CDR3 in DNA: TGTGCCAGCAGCCAAGATAACCAGCCCCAGCATTTT. Protein sequence: CASSQDNQPQHF.

This clonotype showed up many times. The V and J genes are TRBV28 and TRBJ1-1; a weak D match, TRBD1 (6 bases). The V gene's germline CDR1 is MDHEN and CDR2 SYDVKM. The CDR3 length is 14 residues. The V end lost 6 bases, the J end lost 1 base, and 12 bases lay between the germline ends. CDR3 coding DNA: TGTGCCAGCAGAAAACAGGGTGGGAACACTGAAGCTTTCTTT. It translates to CASRKQGGNTEAFF.

With regard to this clonotype: Compared with germline, one end of the junction differs, possibly owing to a read error. The V gene is TRBV28, the J gene TRBJ2-3, with D hard to call. Looked up from germline, CDR1 is MDHEN and CDR2 is SYDVKM. There are 16 residues in the CDR3. The CDR3 spells CASSRGAPGGTDTQFF. In DNA form, the CDR3 reads TGTGCCAGCAGTAGAGGTGCTCCGGGCGGCACAGATACGCAGTTTTTT.

This clonotype was seen a handful of times. This chain joins TRBV7-6 and TRBJ2-1; D is possibly TRBD2 (6 bases). The V end lost 5 bases, the J end lost 6 bases, and 29 bases lay between the germline ends. From germline, CDR1 is SGHVS and CDR2 FNYEAQ. CDR3 length: 19 residues. The DNA of the CDR3 is TGTGCCAGCAGCCAAACCCACGGGGACTTTTGGGTTACGATCAATGAGCAGTTCTTC. It yields the protein CASSQTHGDFWVTINEQFF.

This clonotype has more than one count but fewer than ten. This chain joins TRBV11-2 and TRBJ2-5, with 7 bases aligning to TRBD1. Germline CDR1 reads SGHAT; CDR2 reads FQNNGV. V was pared by 5 bases and J by 1 base, with 4 bases of the junction left unmatched. The CDR3 is 14 residues long. The CDR3 spells CASSMGQSQETQYF. The CDR3 DNA sequence: TGTGCCAGCAGCATGGGACAGAGCCAAGAGACCCAGTACTTC.

The V and J genes are TRBV28 and TRBJ1-5; D call uncertain. Germline V gene lookup returns CDR1 MDHEN and CDR2 SYDVKM. The CDR3 loop spans 13 amino acids. V was clipped by 5 bases and J by 6 bases, with 11 bases between them. CDR3 DNA sequence: TGTGCCAGCAGTCCGGGATTAAGTCAGCCCCAGCATTTT. Protein product: CASSPGLSQPQHF.

This clonotype was seen many times. V is TRBV7-8 and J is TRBJ2-1, with 9 nucleotides matching TRBD2. Germline loops: CDR1 SGHVS, CDR2 FQNEAQ. The length of the CDR3 is 14 residues. V trimming: 3 bases; J trimming: 8 bases; junction bases outside the gene matches: 5. In DNA, the CDR3 is TGTGCCAGCAGCTTCACCAGCGGGAGGCATGAGCAGTTCTTC. Translated: CASSFTSGRHEQFF.

There are many counts of this clonotype. This chain joins TRBV29-1 and TRBJ2-2; 7 bases match TRBD1. The germline V gene encodes CDR1 SQVTM and CDR2 ANQGSEA. CDR3 length equals 13 residues. V gave up 7 bases and J gave up 1 base; unmatched junction bases: 3. The CDR3 spells CSARQGNTGELFF. The CDR3 DNA sequence: TGCAGCGCTCGACAGGGGAACACCGGGGAGCTGTTTTTT.

This clonotype was detected ten times or more. One junction end disagrees with the germline gene, perhaps due to a read error. The J gene is TRBJ2-1, the V gene TRBV7-2; TRBD2 matches at 9 bases. This CDR3 region has 16 residues. In germline, CDR1 is SGHTA, CDR2 FQGNSA. CDR3 nucleotides: TGTGCCAGCAGCCTAGCGGGACGAAGCTCCTACAATGAGCAGTTCTTC. Translation: CASSLAGRSSYNEQFF. The whole variable domain, remainder taken from reference TRBV7-2 and TRBJ2-1, is GAGVSQSPSNKVTEKGKDVELRCDPISGHTALYWYRQSLGQGLEFLIYFQGNSAPDKSGLPSDRFSAERTGGSVSTLTIQRTQQEDSAVYLCASSLAGRSSYNEQFFGPGTRLTVL.

This clonotype was counted at least ten times. V usage is TRBV7-9 and J usage is TRBJ2-7; TRBD1 matches at 8 bases. Germline CDR1 SEHNR, CDR2 FQNEAQ (reference sequence). The CDR3 extends over 14 amino acids. The trim removed 1 base at V and 2 bases at J, leaving 1 base unmatched. The CDR3 sequence is CASSLGRGPYEQYF. In DNA form, the CDR3 reads TGTGCCAGCAGCTTAGGCAGGGGGCCCTACGAGCAGTACTTC.

This rearrangement joins TRBV3-1 to TRBJ2-7; D is undetermined. Per the germline V gene, CDR1 is LGHDT and CDR2 is YNNKEL (reference sequence). The germline V and J ends were trimmed by 0 bases and 3 bases, with 3 bases remaining between them. The CDR3 spans 12 residues. The DNA for the CDR3 is TGTGCCAGCAGCCAAGAGCACTACGAGCAGTACTTC. Amino acids: CASSQEHYEQYF.

At least ten counts were recorded for this clonotype. The rearrangement links TRBV28 to TRBJ1-5; D not certain. The CDR3 length is 13 residues. From germline, CDR1 is MDHEN and CDR2 SYDVKM. The V end lost 3 bases, the J end lost 7 bases, and 10 bases lay between the germline ends. In DNA form, the CDR3 reads TGTGCCAGCAGTTTGTTGGGGTCCCAGCCCCAGCATTTT. As protein: CASSLLGSQPQHF.

As for this clonotype: A much larger clone lies one base from this, so it may be a read error. CDR3 sequence (DNA): TGTGCCAGCAGCGTGGGAACTACTAGCGGCTCCTGCGAGCAGTACTTC. The encoded protein is CASSVGTTSGSCEQYF. The V and J genes are TRBV9 and TRBJ2-7; 8 bases fit TRBD2. Germline V lookup: CDR1 SGDLS, CDR2 YYNGEE. The CDR3 consists of 16 residues.

In its sample, this clonotype was seen many times. The V and J genes are TRBV20-1 and TRBJ2-5, with D uncertain. Germline V gene lookup returns CDR1 DFQATT and CDR2 SNEGSKA (reference sequence). CDR3 size: 13 residues. V lost 3 bases and J lost 2, with 10 bases in between. The CDR3 DNA reads TGCAGTGCTAGGCTAGAGATTCAAGAGACCCAGTACTTC. The encoded protein is CSARLEIQETQYF.